Each of the 9 T cell receptor beta chains below was sequenced from the same sample in a study of T cells in Graves' hyperthyroidism and ophthalmopathy. There were TCR beta CDR3 regions amplified from RNA transcripts. Initially, a first-round RT-PCR of the TCR CDR3 employed the HTBI primer set. MiXCR, applied by TCRdb to the multiplex PCR reads, yields one record per CDR3 protein. This table has 300,000 to 450,000 distinct CDR3 sequences, around 25% appearing once. The sequencing sample was made of blood. These receptors were obtained from a man between 50 and 59 years old with Graves' hyperthyroidism.

This clonotype was observed a handful of times. This chain joins TRBV27 and TRBJ1-6, with a possible D match to TRBD1 (5 bases). The CDR3 extends over 13 amino acids. Germline V gives CDR1 MNHEY, CDR2 SMNVEV (reference sequence). Trimming left V 3 bases short and J 9 bases short, with 9 bases between. DNA for the CDR3: TGTGCCAGCAGTTTCCAGACAGCTTCACCCCTCCACTTT. Its protein product is CASSFQTASPLHF.

This chain links TRBV15 with TRBJ2-7, with a tentative D call TRBD1 (5 bases). Trimming stripped 1 base from V and 2 bases from J, with 15 bases between. This CDR3 is built from 16 residues. The germline gives CDR1 LNHNV, CDR2 YYDKDF (reference sequence). The DNA for the CDR3 is TGTGCCACCAGCAGAGGAGTGGGGCAGCACCCCTACGAGCAGTACTTC. This gives the protein CATSRGVGQHPYEQYF.

The chain joins TRBV20-1 to TRBJ2-3, with 8 bases matching TRBD1. CDR3 length: 14 amino acids. Germline V gene lookup returns CDR1 DFQATT and CDR2 SNEGSKA (reference sequence). Trimming cost V 1 base and J 0 bases; bases outside gene matches: 0. The CDR3 DNA follows: TGCAGTGCTAGAGGGACAGGGAGCACAGATACGCAGTATTTT. Translating it yields CSARGTGSTDTQYF.

This clonotype was seen more than once but under ten times. The gene calls are TRBV15 and TRBJ1-5; D might be TRBD1 (5 bases). This CDR3 contains 16 residues. Deletions cut 0 bases from V and 6 bases from J, with 15 bases between. Germline-derived CDR1 and CDR2 are LNHNV and YYDKDF (reference sequence). The CDR3 sequence: CATSREGSGTGQPQHF. CDR3 bases: TGTGCCACCAGCAGAGAGGGGTCGGGGACCGGTCAGCCCCAGCATTTT.

Ten or more counts support this clonotype. This sequence joins TRBV18 and TRBJ1-2; D uncertain. Germline values: CDR1 KGHSH, CDR2 LQKENI. CDR3 length: 11 residues. V lost 2 bases to trimming and J lost 7 bases, with 5 bases between them. Here the CDR3 DNA reads TGTGCCAGCTCACCATCGGCTGGCTACACCTTC. This translates into CASSPSAGYTF.

The sample holds a few counts of this clonotype. This chain joins TRBV6-1 and TRBJ1-5; D remains ambiguous. The CDR3 is 14 amino acids. The germline V and J ends were trimmed by 2 bases and 0 bases, with 5 bases remaining between them. Germline CDR1 and CDR2: MNHNS and SASEGT. The DNA of the CDR3 is TGTGCCAGCAGTGAACCGTTTAGCAATCAGCCCCAGCATTTT. Encoded protein: CASSEPFSNQPQHF.

This clonotype appeared a few times. This chain's CDR3 is CASSFVAGAGANVLTF. CDR3 in DNA: TGTGCCAGCAGTTTCGTAGCGGGAGCTGGGGCCAACGTCCTGACTTTC. This rearrangement joins TRBV12-3 or TRBV12-4 to TRBJ2-6, with TRBD2 matching 9 bases. The CDR3 runs 16 residues. The ends lost 3 bases at V and 2 bases at J; junction bases unmatched: 2.

Concerning this clonotype: A much larger clone is a single base away; this may be a read error. This chain links TRBV28 with TRBJ2-5; 9 positions agree with TRBD2. This CDR3 region has 15 residues. The germline V gene has CDR1 MDHEN and CDR2 SYDVKM. CDR3 DNA sequence: TGTGCCAGCAGTTTAGCGGGAGGGCCGGTTGAGACCCAGCACTTC. Its translation is CASSLAGGPVETQHF.

To note about this clonotype: Since a much larger clone is just one base distant, this may be a read error. V and J are TRBV6-2 or TRBV6-3 and TRBJ2-1; possible D gene TRBD2, 5 bases. This CDR3 is 17 amino acids long. Germline CDR1 reads MNHEY; CDR2 reads SVGEGT. The DNA of the CDR3 is TGTGCCAGCAGTTGGCCGGGAATCAGGTCCTTATACAATGCGCAGTTCTTC. Translation: CASSWPGIRSLYNAQFF.